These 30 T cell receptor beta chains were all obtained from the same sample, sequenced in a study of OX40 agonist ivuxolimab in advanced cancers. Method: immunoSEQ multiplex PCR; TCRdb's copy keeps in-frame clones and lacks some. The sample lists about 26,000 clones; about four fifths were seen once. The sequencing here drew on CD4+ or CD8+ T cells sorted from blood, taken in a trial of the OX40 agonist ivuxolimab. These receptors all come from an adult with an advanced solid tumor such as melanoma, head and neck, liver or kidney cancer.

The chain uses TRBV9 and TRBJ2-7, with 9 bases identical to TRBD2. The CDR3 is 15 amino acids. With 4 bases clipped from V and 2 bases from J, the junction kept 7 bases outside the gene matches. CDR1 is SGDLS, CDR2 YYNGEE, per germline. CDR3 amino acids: CASSLETSGTYEQYF. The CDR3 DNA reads TGTGCCAGCAGCCTGGAGACTAGCGGTACCTACGAGCAGTACTTC.

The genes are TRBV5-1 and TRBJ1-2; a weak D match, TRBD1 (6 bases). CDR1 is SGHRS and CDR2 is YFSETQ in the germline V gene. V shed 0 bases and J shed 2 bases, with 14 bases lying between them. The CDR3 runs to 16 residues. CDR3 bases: TGCGCCAGCAGCTTGGCGTCAGGGGCGTTAAACTATGGCTACACCTTC. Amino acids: CASSLASGALNYGYTF.

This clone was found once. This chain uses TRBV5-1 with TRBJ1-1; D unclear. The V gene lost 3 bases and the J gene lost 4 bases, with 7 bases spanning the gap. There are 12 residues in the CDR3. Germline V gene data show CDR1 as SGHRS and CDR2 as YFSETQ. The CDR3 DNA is TGCGCCAGCAGCTGGGGTGGCACTGAAGCTTTCTTT. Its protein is CASSWGGTEAFF.

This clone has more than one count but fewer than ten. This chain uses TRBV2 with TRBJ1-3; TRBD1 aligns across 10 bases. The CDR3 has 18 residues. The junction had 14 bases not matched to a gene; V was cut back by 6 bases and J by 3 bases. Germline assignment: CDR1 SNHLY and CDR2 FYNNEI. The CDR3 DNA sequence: TGTGCCAGCAGCCGAACCTCAATGGGGACAGGGGTTGGAAACACCATATATTTT. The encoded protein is CASSRTSMGTGVGNTIYF.

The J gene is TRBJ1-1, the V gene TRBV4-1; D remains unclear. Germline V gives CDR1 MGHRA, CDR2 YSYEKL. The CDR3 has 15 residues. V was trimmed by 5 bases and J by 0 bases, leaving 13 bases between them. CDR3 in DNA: TGCGCCAGCAGCTTCCAAAGCGGGCTGAACACTGAAGCTTTCTTT. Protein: CASSFQSGLNTEAFF.

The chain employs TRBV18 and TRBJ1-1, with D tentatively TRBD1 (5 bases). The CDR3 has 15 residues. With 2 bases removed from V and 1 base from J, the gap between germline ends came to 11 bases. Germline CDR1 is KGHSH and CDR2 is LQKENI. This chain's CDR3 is CASSPAGRENTEAFF. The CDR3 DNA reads TGTGCCAGCTCACCAGCGGGACGGGAGAACACTGAAGCTTTCTTT. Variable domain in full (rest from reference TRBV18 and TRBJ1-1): NAGVMQNPRHLVRRRGQEARLRCSPMKGHSHVYWYRQLPEEGLKFMVYLQKENIIDESGMPKERFSAEFPKEGPSILRIQQVVRGDSAAYFCASSPAGRENTEAFFGQGTRLTVV.

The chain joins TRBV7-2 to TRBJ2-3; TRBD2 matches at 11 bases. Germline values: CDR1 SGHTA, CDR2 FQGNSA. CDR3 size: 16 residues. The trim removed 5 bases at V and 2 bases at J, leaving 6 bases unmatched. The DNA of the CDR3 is TGTGCCAGCAGCCCATCTAGCGGGGGGCCCACAGATACGCAGTATTTT. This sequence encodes CASSPSSGGPTDTQYF.

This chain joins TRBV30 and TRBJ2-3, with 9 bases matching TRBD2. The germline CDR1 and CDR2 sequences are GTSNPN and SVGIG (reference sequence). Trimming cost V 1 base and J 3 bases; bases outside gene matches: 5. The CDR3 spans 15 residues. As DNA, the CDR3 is TGTGCCTGGAGTGGCGGGGGGGGGTATACAGATACGCAGTATTTT. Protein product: CAWSGGGGYTDTQYF.

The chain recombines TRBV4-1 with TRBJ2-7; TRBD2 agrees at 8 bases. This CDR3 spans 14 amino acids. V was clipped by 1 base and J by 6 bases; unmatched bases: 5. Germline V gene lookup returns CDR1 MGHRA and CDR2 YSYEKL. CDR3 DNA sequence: TGCGCCAGCAGCCAAGGGAAACTAGCGGTCGAGCAGTACTTC. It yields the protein CASSQGKLAVEQYF.

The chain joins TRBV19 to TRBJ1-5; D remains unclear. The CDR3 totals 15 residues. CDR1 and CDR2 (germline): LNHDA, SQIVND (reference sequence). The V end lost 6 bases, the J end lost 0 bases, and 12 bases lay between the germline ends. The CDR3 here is CASRIWADSNQPQHF. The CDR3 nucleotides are TGTGCCAGTAGAATCTGGGCCGATAGCAATCAGCCCCAGCATTTT.

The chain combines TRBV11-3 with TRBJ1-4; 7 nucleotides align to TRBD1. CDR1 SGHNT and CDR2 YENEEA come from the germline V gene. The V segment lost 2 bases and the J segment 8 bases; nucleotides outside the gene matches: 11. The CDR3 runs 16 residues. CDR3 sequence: CASSLTGDLEKEKLFF. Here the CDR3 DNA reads TGTGCCAGCAGCTTAACAGGGGACTTGGAAAAGGAAAAACTGTTTTTT. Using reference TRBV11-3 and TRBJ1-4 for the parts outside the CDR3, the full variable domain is EAGVVQSPRYKIIEKKQPVAFWCNPISGHNTLYWYLQNLGQGPELLIRYENEEAVDDSQLPKDRFSAERLKGVDSTLKIQPAELGDSAVYLCASSLTGDLEKEKLFFGSGTQLSVL.

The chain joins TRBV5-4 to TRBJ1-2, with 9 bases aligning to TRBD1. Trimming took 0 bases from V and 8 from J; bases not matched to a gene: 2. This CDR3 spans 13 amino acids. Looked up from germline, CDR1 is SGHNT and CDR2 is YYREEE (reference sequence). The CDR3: CASSLGQGGGYTF. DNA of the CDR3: TGTGCCAGCAGCTTGGGACAGGGGGGAGGCTACACCTTC.

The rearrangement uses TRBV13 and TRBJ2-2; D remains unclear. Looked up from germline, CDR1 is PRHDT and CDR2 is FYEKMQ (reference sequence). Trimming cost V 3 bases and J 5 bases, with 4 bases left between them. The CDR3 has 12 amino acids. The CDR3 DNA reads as TGTGCCAGCAGCTTCGCTACCGGGGAGCTGTTTTTT. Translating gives CASSFATGELFF.

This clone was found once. CDR3 nucleotide sequence: TGTGCCAGCAGCCCTACAGCCTCCGTGCTGTTTTTT. Translated, it gives CASSPTASVLFF. This sequence joins TRBV7-9 and TRBJ2-2; D gene unclear. V was shortened by 5 bases and J by 13 bases, with 14 bases between the two germline ends. The CDR3 extends over 12 amino acids. Germline loops: CDR1 SEHNR, CDR2 FQNEAQ (reference sequence).

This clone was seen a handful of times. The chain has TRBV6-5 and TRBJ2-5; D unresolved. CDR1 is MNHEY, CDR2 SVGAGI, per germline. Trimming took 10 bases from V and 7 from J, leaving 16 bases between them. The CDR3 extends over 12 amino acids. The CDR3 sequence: CAIDPRPGTQYF. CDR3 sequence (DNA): TGTGCCATCGACCCGAGACCGGGGACCCAGTACTTC.

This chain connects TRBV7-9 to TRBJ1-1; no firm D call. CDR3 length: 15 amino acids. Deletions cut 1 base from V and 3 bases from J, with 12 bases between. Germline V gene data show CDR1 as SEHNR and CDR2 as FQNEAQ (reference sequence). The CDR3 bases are TGTGCCAGCAGCTTAGTAACCTACGAGGACACTGAAGCTTTCTTT. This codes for CASSLVTYEDTEAFF.

CDR3 amino acids: CASSQGRGLDYGYTF. The CDR3 bases are TGTGCCAGCAGCCAAGGCAGGGGGCTTGACTATGGCTACACCTTC. This chain connects TRBV4-2 to TRBJ1-2; 8 bases fit TRBD1. The CDR3 spans 15 residues. The germline V gene has CDR1 LGHNA and CDR2 YNFKEQ. After removal of 1 base from V and 3 bases from J, the junction contained 4 bases not matched to a gene.

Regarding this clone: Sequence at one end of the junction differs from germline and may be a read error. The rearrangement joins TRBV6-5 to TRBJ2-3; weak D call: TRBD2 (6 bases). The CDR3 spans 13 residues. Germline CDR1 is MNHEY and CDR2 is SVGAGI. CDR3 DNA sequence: TGTGCCAGCAGTTACTCGATGGGGGGAATTTTGCATTTT. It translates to CASSYSMGGILHF.

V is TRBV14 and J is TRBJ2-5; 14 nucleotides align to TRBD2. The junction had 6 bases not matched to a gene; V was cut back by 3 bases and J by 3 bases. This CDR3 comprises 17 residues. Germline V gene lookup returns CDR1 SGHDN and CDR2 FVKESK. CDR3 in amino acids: CASSHRLAGGREETQYF. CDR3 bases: TGTGCCAGCAGCCACCGACTAGCGGGGGGGCGAGAAGAGACCCAGTACTTC. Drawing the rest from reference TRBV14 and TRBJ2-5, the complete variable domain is EAGVTQFPSHSVIEKGQTVTLRCDPISGHDNLYWYRRVMGKEIKFLLHFVKESKQDESGMPNNRFLAERTGGTYSTLKVQPAELEDSGVYFCASSHRLAGGREETQYFGPGTRLLVL.

The CDR3 bases are TGTGCCAGCAGTTACTTCGCGGGGGGGGAGGAGACCCAGTACTTC. It is translated as CASSYFAGGEETQYF. V gene TRBV6-5 combines with J gene TRBJ2-5; 9 bases are a match to TRBD2. Germline assignment: CDR1 MNHEY and CDR2 SVGAGI. The J segment lost 5 bases and the V segment lost 1 base, leaving 5 bases of the junction unmatched. This CDR3 comprises 15 residues.

The CDR3 nucleotides read TGTGCCAGCAGTGAAGCGCCCCACAATGAGCAGTTCTTC. Amino acid sequence: CASSEAPHNEQFF. This chain connects TRBV6-1 to TRBJ2-1, with unresolved D. From germline, CDR1 is MNHNS and CDR2 SASEGT. The CDR3 loop spans 13 amino acids. Trimming cost V 0 bases and J 5 bases, with 5 bases left between them.

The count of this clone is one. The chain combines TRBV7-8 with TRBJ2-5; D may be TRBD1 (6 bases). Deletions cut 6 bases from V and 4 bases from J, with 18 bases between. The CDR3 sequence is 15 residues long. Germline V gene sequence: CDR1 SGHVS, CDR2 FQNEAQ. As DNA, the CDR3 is TGTGCCAGCAGGCCATCCTACAGGGTTGGAGAGACCCAGTACTTC. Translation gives CASRPSYRVGETQYF.

The CDR3 sequence is CASSYSPLSSTEAFF. CDR3 DNA sequence: TGTGCCAGCAGTTACTCCCCGCTATCCAGCACTGAAGCTTTCTTT. The gene calls are TRBV6-5 and TRBJ1-1; D remains unclear. V lost 0 bases and J lost 4, with 12 bases in between. The CDR3 has 15 amino acids. Per germline, CDR1 MNHEY and CDR2 SVGAGI.

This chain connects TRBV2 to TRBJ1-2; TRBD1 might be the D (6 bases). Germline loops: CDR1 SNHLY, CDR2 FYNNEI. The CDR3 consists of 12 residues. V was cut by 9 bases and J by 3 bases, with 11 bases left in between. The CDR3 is CARGGGHYGYTF. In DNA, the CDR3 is TGTGCCAGGGGGGGGGGCCACTATGGCTACACCTTC.

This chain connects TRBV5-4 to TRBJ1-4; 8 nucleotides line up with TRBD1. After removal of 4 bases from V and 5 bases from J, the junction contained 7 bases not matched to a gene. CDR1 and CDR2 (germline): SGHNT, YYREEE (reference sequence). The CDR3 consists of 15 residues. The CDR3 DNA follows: TGTGCCAGCAGCCCAGGGACAGGACGGAATGAAAAACTGTTTTTT. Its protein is CASSPGTGRNEKLFF.

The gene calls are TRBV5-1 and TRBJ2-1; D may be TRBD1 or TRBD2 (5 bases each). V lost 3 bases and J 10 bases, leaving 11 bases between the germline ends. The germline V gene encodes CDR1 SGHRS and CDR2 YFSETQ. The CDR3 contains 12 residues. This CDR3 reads CASSWSGDEQFF. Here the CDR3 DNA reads TGCGCCAGCAGCTGGTCCGGGGACGAGCAGTTCTTC.

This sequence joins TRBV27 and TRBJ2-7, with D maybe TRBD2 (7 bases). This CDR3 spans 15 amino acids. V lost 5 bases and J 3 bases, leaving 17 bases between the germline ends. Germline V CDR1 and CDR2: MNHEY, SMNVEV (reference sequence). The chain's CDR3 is CASSTLMGGLYEQYF. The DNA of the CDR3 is TGTGCCAGCAGTACCCTCATGGGGGGGCTCTACGAGCAGTACTTC.

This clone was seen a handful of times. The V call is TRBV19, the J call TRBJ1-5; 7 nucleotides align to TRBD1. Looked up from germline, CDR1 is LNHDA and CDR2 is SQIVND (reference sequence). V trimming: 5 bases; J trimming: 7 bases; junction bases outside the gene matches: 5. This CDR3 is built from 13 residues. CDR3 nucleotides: TGTGCCAGTAGTGACAGGGTCGAACAGCCCCAGCATTTT. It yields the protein CASSDRVEQPQHF.

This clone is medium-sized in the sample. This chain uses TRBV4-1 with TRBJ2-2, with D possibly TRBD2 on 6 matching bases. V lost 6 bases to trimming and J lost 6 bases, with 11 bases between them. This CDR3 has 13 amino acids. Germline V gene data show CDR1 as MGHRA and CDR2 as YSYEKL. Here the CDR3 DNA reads TGCGCCAGCAGAACGGGGGTCGCCGGGGAGCTGTTTTTT. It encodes CASRTGVAGELFF.

The CDR3 nucleotides read TGTGCCAGCAGTCTGACAGGGGCACTTAATTACGAGCAGTACTTC. Translation: CASSLTGALNYEQYF. The chain carries TRBV6-6 and TRBJ2-7; 8 bases are shared with TRBD1. This CDR3 region has 15 residues. CDR1 MNHNY and CDR2 SVGAGI come from the germline V gene (reference sequence). The V and J ends lost 5 bases and 4 bases, in that order; junction bases with no gene match: 10.